This TCR beta chain derives from a study of blood T cell repertoires in COVID-19. Study details: Sites across the United States, Italy and Spain contributed samples from acute and convalescent COVID-19. T cells, B-cell-depleted T cells, or PBMCs supplied cDNA or gDNA.

It was during active infection that Seattle patients were enrolled and then longitudinally followed. Germline CDR1 is SQVTM and CDR2 is ANQGSEA. The CDR3 is 14 amino acids. Between the trimmed V and J ends, which lost 4 bases and 1 base, there was a span of 11 bases. Repertoires were generated with immunoSEQ multiplex PCR, while TCRdb's copy carries only in-frame clones and drops some. The sample includes 200,000 to 250,000 clones, 70% to 90% of them seen just once. This sequence was found in a woman in her 70s with COVID-19, enrolled during active disease. V is TRBV29-1 and J is TRBJ1-5, with a weak D call TRBD1 (6 bases). The sequenced material came from peripheral blood. CDR3 bases: TGCAGCGTTGCACAGGGAACGAGCAATCAGCCCCAGCATTTT. Translation: CSVAQGTSNQPQHF.